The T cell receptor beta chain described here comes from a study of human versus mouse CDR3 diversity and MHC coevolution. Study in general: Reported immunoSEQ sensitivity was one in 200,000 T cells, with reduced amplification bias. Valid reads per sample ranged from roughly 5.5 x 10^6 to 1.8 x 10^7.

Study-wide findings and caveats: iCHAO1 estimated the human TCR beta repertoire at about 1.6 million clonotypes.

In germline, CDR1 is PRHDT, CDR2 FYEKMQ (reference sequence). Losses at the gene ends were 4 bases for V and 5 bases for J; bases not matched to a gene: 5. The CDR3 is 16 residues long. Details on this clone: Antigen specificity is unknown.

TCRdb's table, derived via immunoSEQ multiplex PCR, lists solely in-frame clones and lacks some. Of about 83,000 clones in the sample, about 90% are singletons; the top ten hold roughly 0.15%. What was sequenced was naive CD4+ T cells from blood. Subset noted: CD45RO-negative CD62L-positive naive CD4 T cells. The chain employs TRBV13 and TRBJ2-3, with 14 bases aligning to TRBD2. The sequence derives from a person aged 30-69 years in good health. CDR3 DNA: TGTGCCAGCAGCTCCCATGGGACTAGCGGGGGAGATACGCAGTATTTT. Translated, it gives CASSSHGTSGGDTQYF.